A single sample gave rise to the 17 T cell receptor beta chains below, sequenced in a study of Ad26.COV2.S vaccination and SARS-CoV-2 variants. The treatment is: approximately 18 received Ad26.COV2.S at low or high dose, single or two shots; about five received placebo; per-sample allocation not given. Sampling took place 63 days after the first vaccine or placebo injection. The table came from immunoSEQ multiplex PCR; TCRdb's copy has only in-frame clones and leaves some out. The sample comprises 510,000 or so clones, 87% of which are singletons, and around 13% rests with the top ten. The sequencing used peripheral blood, collected in a trial of Ad26.COV2.S vaccine versus placebo. The receptors originated from a person aged 18 to 59 who received the Ad26.COV2.S COVID-19 vaccine or a placebo.

The V gene is TRBV4-2, the J gene TRBJ1-2; 7 positions agree with TRBD1. Trimming took 0 bases from V and 5 from J; bases not matched to a gene: 9. The germline CDR1 and CDR2 sequences are LGHNA and YNFKEQ. This CDR3 comprises 16 residues. The CDR3 DNA reads as TGTGCCAGCAGCCAAGATTTCGGGGACAGACGATATGGCTACACCTTC. Protein: CASSQDFGDRRYGYTF.

About this clone: The sample carries other DNA sequences with the same CDR3. The chain is built from TRBV6-5 and TRBJ1-3; no clear D. This CDR3 contains 11 residues. Trimming removed 6 bases from V and 2 bases from J, with 2 bases in between. CDR1 is MNHEY and CDR2 is SVGAGI in the germline V gene. The CDR3 loop is CASRTGNTIYF. CDR3 coding DNA: TGTGCCAGCAGGACTGGAAACACCATATATTTT.

J is TRBJ1-2 and V is TRBV2; D remains unclear. Germline-derived CDR1 and CDR2 are SNHLY and FYNNEI. This CDR3 has 12 residues. V was trimmed by 2 bases and J by 4 bases, leaving 5 bases between them. CDR3 loop: CASSESVYGYTF. The CDR3 DNA follows: TGTGCCAGCAGTGAATCCGTCTATGGCTACACCTTC.

The chain employs TRBV6-5 and TRBJ1-2; D may be TRBD1 (6 bases). The V gene lost 6 bases and the J gene lost 4 bases, with 15 bases spanning the gap. There are 14 residues in the CDR3. Germline assignment: CDR1 MNHEY and CDR2 SVGAGI. The CDR3 loop reads CASRAGVPGYGYTF. The DNA for the CDR3 is TGTGCCAGCAGAGCAGGGGTTCCTGGCTATGGCTACACCTTC.

This clone has just a few counts. The chain is built from TRBV30 and TRBJ1-6; perhaps TRBD1 as D (6 bases). CDR1 GTSNPN and CDR2 SVGIG come from the germline V gene (reference sequence). Trimming removed 1 base at V and 7 bases at J, with 11 bases between. This CDR3 contains 14 residues. This chain's CDR3 is CAWSGGRGNSPLHF. CDR3 coding DNA: TGTGCCTGGAGTGGGGGGCGGGGAAATTCACCCCTCCACTTT. Based on the CDR3 plus reference TRBV30 and TRBJ1-6, the full variable domain is SQTIHQWPATLVQPVGSPLSLECTVEGTSNPNLYWYRQAAGRGLQLLFYSVGIGQISSEVPQNLSASRPQDRQFILSSKKLLLSDSGFYLCAWSGGRGNSPLHFGNGTRLTVT.

The J gene is TRBJ2-3, the V gene TRBV2; 7 bases agree with TRBD2. The length of the CDR3 is 19 residues. Germline V gene data show CDR1 as SNHLY and CDR2 as FYNNEI. J lost 4 bases, V lost 2 bases, and 18 bases had no gene match. The CDR3 DNA reads as TGTGCCAGCAGTGAATTACGGCTAGCGGACGCAGGGTACGCAGATACGCAGTATTTT. Its protein product is CASSELRLADAGYADTQYF. The complete variable domain, with remaining parts taken from reference TRBV2 and TRBJ2-3, reads EPEVTQTPSHQVTQMGQEVILRCVPISNHLYFYWYRQILGQKVEFLVSFYNNEISEKSEIFDDQFSVERPDGSNFTLKIRSTKLEDSAMYFCASSELRLADAGYADTQYFGPGTRLTVL.

The chain has TRBV18 and TRBJ1-2, with D unclear. V shed 3 bases and J shed 4 bases, with 12 bases lying between them. CDR1 KGHSH and CDR2 LQKENI come from the germline V gene. The CDR3 length is 14 residues. This chain's CDR3 is CASSPDQISYGYTF. CDR3 DNA sequence: TGTGCCAGCTCACCGGATCAAATATCCTATGGCTACACCTTC.

This clone was recorded a few times. Within the sample, other DNA sequences also encode this same CDR3. The rearrangement uses TRBV7-3 and TRBJ2-3, with 10 bases matching TRBD2. Looked up from germline, CDR1 is SGHTA and CDR2 is FQGTGA. The CDR3 has 15 amino acids. Losses at the gene ends were 5 bases for V and 0 bases for J; bases not matched to a gene: 2. The CDR3 nucleotides are TGTGCCAGCAGCCAAGCGGGAGGGAGCACAGATACGCAGTATTTT. Protein: CASSQAGGSTDTQYF.

The gene calls are TRBV7-8 and TRBJ2-7; 13 bases line up with TRBD2. Germline values: CDR1 SGHVS, CDR2 FQNEAQ. CDR3 size: 15 residues. V lost 1 base and J lost 9; bases outside the gene matches: 6. CDR3 in DNA: TGTGCCAGCAGCTTAGGAGGGACTAGCGGGAAGGGGCAGTACTTC. The encoded protein is CASSLGGTSGKGQYF. The variable domain in full, completed from reference TRBV7-8 and TRBJ2-7, reads GAGVSQSPRYKVAKRGQDVALRCDPISGHVSLFWYQQALGQGPEFLTYFQNEAQLDKSGLPSDRFFAERPEGSVSTLKIQRTQQEDSAVYLCASSLGGTSGKGQYFGPGTRLTVT.

This chain links TRBV20-1 with TRBJ1-1; no firm D call. This CDR3 has 11 amino acids. V was clipped by 3 bases and J by 10 bases, with 12 bases between them. CDR1 DFQATT and CDR2 SNEGSKA come from the germline V gene (reference sequence). CDR3 amino acids: CSASVPGGAFF. The CDR3 bases are TGCAGTGCTAGCGTTCCAGGAGGAGCTTTCTTT.

The J gene is TRBJ2-1, the V gene TRBV5-1; D gene uncertain. V was pared by 2 bases and J by 1 base, with 10 bases between. From germline, CDR1 is SGHRS and CDR2 YFSETQ. This CDR3 has 15 residues. Written as DNA, the CDR3 is TGCGCCAGCAGCTTACGGCCTAGTTCCTACAATGAGCAGTTCTTC. It is translated as CASSLRPSSYNEQFF.

CDR3 loop: CAISADSGGEWFF. In DNA, the CDR3 is TGTGCCATCAGTGCAGACAGCGGGGGCGAGTGGTTCTTC. The chain joins TRBV10-3 to TRBJ2-1; 8 bases agree with TRBD2. The germline V gene encodes CDR1 ENHRY and CDR2 SYGVKD. The CDR3 is 13 residues long. The V and J ends lost 4 bases and 15 bases, in that order; junction bases with no gene match: 11.

The J gene is TRBJ2-1, the V gene TRBV21-1; TRBD1 is the table's D call and was not checked against the DNA. TRBV21-1 is a documented pseudogene. The CDR3 covers 15 residues. In DNA form, the CDR3 reads TGTGCCAGCAGCAATATGGGACAGGGAATTCCTGAGCAGTTCTTC. Its protein product is CASSNMGQGIPEQFF.

The chain employs TRBV24-1 and TRBJ2-7; a possible D gene is TRBD2 (6 bases). This CDR3 has 14 residues. Germline CDR1 reads KGHDR; CDR2 reads SFDVKD. Trimming stripped 9 bases from V and 5 bases from J, with 19 bases between. CDR3 in amino acids: CATAGFREPHEQYF. CDR3 DNA sequence: TGTGCCACCGCTGGATTCCGGGAGCCCCACGAGCAGTACTTC.

V is TRBV10-3 and J is TRBJ2-1, with D tentatively TRBD1 (6 bases). The V gene lost 6 bases and the J gene lost 9 bases, with 15 bases spanning the gap. From germline, CDR1 is ENHRY and CDR2 SYGVKD. The CDR3 is 13 amino acids. In DNA, the CDR3 is TGTGCCATCAGGAATTCAGGGGCCGGTGAGCAGTTCTTC. Its protein product is CAIRNSGAGEQFF.

This rearrangement joins TRBV15 to TRBJ2-1; D may be TRBD2 (6 bases). From germline, CDR1 is LNHNV and CDR2 YYDKDF (reference sequence). The V end lost 5 bases, the J end lost 4 bases, and 15 bases lay between the germline ends. The CDR3 is 15 amino acids. CDR3 in DNA: TGTGCCACCAGCTTTAGCCTTAGCGGTTACAATGAGCAGTTCTTC. As protein: CATSFSLSGYNEQFF.

A single count supports this clone. This chain joins TRBV6-4 and TRBJ2-7; tentatively, D is TRBD1 or TRBD2 (5 bases each). The V and J ends lost 4 bases and 0 bases respectively, with 13 bases between them. This CDR3 has 15 amino acids. CDR1 and CDR2 (germline): MRHNA, SNTAGT. The CDR3 loop is CASSAFSGPSYEQYF. The CDR3 DNA reads TGTGCCAGCAGTGCCTTCTCGGGACCCTCCTACGAGCAGTACTTC.